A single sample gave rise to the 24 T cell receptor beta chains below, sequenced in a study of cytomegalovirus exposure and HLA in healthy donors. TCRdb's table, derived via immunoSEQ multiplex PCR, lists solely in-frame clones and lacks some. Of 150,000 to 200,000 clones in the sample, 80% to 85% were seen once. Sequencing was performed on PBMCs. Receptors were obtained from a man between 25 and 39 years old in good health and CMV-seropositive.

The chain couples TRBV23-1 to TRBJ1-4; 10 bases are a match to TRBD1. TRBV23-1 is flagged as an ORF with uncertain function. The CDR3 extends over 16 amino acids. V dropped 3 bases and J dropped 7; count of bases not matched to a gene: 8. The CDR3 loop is CASSQGGQGIREKLFF. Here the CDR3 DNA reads TGCGCCAGCAGTCAGGGGGGACAGGGGATACGTGAAAAACTGTTTTTT.

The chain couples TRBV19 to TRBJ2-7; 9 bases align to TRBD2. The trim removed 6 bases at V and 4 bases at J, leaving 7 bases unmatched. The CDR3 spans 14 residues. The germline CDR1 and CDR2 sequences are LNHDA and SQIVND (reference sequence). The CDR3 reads CASSRIAGAYEQYF. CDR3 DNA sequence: TGTGCCAGTAGCCGAATAGCGGGAGCTTACGAGCAGTACTTC.

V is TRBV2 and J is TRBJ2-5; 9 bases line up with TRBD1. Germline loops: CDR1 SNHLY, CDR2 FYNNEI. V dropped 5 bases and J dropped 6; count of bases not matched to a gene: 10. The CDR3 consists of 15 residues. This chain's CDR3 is CASSPRTGAGQTQYF. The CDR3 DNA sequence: TGTGCCAGCAGTCCCAGGACAGGGGCAGGACAGACCCAGTACTTC.

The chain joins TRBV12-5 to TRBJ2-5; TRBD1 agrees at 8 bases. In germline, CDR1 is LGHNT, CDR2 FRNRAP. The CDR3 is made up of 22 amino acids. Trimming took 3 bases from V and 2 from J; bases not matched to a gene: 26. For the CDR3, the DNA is TGTGCTAGTGGTTTTCCCACATGCCCAGCGCTGCGGGACAGGAAATTACAAGAGACCCAGTACTTC. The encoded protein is CASGFPTCPALRDRKLQETQYF.

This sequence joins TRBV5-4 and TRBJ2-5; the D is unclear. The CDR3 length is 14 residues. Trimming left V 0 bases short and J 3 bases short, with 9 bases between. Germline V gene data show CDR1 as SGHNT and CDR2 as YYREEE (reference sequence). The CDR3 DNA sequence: TGTGCCAGCAGCTTGGCTCTATATAAAGAGACCCAGTACTTC. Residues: CASSLALYKETQYF. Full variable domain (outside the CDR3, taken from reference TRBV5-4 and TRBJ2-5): ETGVTQSPTHLIKTRGQQVTLRCSSQSGHNTVSWYQQALGQGPQFIFQYYREEENGRGNFPPRFSGLQFPNYSSELNVNALELDDSALYLCASSLALYKETQYFGPGTRLLVL.

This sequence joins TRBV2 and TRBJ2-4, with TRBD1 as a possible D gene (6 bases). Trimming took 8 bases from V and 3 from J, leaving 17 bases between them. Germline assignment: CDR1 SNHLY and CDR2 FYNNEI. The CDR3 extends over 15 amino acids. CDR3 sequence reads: CASGWGLGVKNIQYF. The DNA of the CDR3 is TGTGCCAGCGGGTGGGGGCTAGGCGTCAAAAACATTCAGTACTTC.

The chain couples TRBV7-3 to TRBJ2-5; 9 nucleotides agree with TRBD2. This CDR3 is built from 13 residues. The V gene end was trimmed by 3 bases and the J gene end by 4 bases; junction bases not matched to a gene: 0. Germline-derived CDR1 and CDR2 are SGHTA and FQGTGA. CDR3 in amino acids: CASSLREGETQYF. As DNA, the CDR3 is TGTGCCAGCAGCTTGCGGGAGGGAGAGACCCAGTACTTC.

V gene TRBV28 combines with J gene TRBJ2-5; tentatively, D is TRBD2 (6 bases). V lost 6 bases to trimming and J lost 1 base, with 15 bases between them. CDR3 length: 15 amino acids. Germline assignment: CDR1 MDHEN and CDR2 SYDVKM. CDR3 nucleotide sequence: TGTGCCAGCAGCCTCCCCGGCGGGGTCCAAGAGACCCAGTACTTC. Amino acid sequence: CASSLPGGVQETQYF.

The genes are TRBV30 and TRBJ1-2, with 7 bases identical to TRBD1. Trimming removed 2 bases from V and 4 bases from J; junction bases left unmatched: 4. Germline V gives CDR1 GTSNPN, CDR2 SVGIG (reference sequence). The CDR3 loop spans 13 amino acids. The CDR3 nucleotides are TGTGCCTGGAGTACAGGGGCCAGCTATGGCTACACCTTC. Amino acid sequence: CAWSTGASYGYTF. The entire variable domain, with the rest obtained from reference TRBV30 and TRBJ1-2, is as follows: SQTIHQWPATLVQPVGSPLSLECTVEGTSNPNLYWYRQAAGRGLQLLFYSVGIGQISSEVPQNLSASRPQDRQFILSSKKLLLSDSGFYLCAWSTGASYGYTFGSGTRLTVV.

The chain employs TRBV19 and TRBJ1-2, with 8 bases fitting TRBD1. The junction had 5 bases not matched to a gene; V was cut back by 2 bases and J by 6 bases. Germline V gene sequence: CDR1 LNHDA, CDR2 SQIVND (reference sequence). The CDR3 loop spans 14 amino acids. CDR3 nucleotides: TGTGCCAGTAGTATACAGGGGGCGCGGGATGGCTACACCTTC. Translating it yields CASSIQGARDGYTF.

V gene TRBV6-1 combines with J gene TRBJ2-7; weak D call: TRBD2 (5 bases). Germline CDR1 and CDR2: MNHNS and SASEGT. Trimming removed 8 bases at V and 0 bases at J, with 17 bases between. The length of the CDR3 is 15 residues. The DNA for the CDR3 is TGTGCCAGCCGACCTCGTGGCGGGTTCTCCTACGAGCAGTACTTC. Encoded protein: CASRPRGGFSYEQYF.

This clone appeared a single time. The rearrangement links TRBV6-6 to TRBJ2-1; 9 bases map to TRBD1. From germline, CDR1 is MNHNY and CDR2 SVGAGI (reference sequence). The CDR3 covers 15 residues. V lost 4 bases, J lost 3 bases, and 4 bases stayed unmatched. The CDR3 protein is CASSFRQGGYNEQFF. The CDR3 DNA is TGTGCCAGCAGTTTCCGACAGGGGGGCTACAATGAGCAGTTCTTC.

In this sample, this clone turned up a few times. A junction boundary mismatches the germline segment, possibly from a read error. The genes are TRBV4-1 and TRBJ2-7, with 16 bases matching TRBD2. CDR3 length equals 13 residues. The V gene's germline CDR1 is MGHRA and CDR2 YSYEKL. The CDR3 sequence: CASSQIGTSGRAF. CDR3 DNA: TGCGCCAGCAGCCAGATTGGGACTAGCGGGAGGGCCTTC.

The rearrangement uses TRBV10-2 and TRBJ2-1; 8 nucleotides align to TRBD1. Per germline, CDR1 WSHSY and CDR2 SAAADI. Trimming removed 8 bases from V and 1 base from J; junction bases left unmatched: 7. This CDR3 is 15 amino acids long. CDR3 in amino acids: CASLIRTGSYNEQFF. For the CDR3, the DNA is TGCGCCAGCTTGATCCGGACAGGGTCCTACAATGAGCAGTTCTTC.

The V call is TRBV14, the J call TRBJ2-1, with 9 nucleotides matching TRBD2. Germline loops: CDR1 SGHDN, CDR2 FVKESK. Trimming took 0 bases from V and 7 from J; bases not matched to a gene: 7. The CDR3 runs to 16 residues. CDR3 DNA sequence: TGTGCCAGCAGCCAAGATGGGCTAGCGGGATGGAATGAGCAGTTCTTC. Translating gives CASSQDGLAGWNEQFF.

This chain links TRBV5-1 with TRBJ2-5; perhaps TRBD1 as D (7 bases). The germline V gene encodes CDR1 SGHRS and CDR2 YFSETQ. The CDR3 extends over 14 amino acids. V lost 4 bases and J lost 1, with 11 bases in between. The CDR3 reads CASSRGTVQETQYF. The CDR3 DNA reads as TGCGCCAGCAGCCGGGGGACAGTCCAAGAGACCCAGTACTTC.

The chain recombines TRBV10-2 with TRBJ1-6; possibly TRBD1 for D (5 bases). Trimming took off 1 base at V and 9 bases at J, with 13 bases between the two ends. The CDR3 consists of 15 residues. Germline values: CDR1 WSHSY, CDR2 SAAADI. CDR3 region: CASSEFAGLGSPLHF. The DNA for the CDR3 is TGCGCCAGCAGTGAGTTCGCGGGGCTGGGTTCACCCCTCCACTTT.

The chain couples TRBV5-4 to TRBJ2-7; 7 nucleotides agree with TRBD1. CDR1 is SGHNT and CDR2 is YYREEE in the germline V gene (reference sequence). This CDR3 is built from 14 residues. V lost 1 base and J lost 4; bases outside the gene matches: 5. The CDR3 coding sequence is TGTGCCAGCAGCTTGCCGGGACAGCTTTACGAGCAGTACTTC. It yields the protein CASSLPGQLYEQYF.

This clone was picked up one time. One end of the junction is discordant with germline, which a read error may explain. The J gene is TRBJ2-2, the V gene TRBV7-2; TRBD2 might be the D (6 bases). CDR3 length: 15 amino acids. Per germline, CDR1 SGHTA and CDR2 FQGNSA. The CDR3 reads CASSFAGGNAGELFF. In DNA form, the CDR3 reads TGTGCCAGCAGCTTCGCGGGCGGGAACGCCGGGGAGCTGTTTTTT.

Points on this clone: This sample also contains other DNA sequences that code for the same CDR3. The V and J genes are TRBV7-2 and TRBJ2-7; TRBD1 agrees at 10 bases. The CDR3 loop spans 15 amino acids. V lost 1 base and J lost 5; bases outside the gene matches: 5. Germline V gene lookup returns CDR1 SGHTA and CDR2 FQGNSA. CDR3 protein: CASSLEGQGIDEQYF. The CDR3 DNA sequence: TGTGCCAGCAGCTTAGAGGGACAGGGGATCGACGAGCAGTACTTC.

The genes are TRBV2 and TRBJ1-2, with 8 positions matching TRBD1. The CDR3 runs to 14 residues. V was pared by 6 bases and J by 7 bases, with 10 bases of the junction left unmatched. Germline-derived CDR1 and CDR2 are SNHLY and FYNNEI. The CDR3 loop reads CASRRGQGARGYTF. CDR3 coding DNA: TGTGCCAGCAGGAGGGGGCAGGGGGCGCGTGGCTACACCTTC.

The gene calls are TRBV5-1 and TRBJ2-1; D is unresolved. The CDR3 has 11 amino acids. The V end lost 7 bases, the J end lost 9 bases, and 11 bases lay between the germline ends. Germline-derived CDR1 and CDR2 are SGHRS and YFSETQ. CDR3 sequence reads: CASSKSGEQFF. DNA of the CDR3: TGCGCCAGCTCCAAGTCGGGTGAGCAGTTCTTC.

The CDR3 nucleotides are TGTGCCAGTAGCAAGACAGGAAATCAGCCCCAGCATTTT. This translates into CASSKTGNQPQHF. V and J are TRBV19 and TRBJ1-5, with D perhaps TRBD1 (6 bases). Trimming took 6 bases from V and 4 from J, leaving 10 bases between them. The CDR3 covers 13 residues. Germline CDR1 reads LNHDA; CDR2 reads SQIVND (reference sequence).

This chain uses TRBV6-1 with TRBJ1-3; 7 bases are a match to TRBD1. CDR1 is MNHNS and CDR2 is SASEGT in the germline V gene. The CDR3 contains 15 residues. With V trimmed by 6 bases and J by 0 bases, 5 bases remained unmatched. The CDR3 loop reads CASRPGTASGNTIYF. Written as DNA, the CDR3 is TGTGCCAGCAGGCCAGGGACAGCCTCTGGAAACACCATATATTTT.